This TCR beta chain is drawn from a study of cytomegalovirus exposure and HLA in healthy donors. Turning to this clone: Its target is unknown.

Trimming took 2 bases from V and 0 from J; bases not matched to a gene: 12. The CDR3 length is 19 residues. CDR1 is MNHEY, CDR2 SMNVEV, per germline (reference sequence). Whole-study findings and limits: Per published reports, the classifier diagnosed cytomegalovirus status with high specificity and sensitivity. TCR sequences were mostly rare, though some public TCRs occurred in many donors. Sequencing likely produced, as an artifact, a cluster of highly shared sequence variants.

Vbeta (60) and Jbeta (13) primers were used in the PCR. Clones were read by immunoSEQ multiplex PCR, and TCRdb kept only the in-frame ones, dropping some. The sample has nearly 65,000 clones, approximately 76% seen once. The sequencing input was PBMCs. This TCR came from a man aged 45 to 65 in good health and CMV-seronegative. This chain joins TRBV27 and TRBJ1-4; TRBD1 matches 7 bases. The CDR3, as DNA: TGTGCCAGCAGTTTAGGACAGGAAACCGGCTGGGCAACTAATGAAAAACTGTTTTTT. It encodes CASSLGQETGWATNEKLFF.